The present TCR beta chain was sequenced within a study of blood T cell repertoires in COVID-19. Overall study: Some COVID-19 samples were acute and others convalescent; all came from the United States, Italy and Spain. PBMCs, B-cell-depleted T cells, or T cells were the source of the cDNA or gDNA that made up the material.

The repertoire was sequenced with immunoSEQ multiplex PCR; TCRdb's copy has only in-frame clones and lacks some. The repertoire holds about 150,000 clones, with approximately 87% as singletons. V lost 3 bases to trimming and J lost 6 bases, with 15 bases between them. The CDR3 has 14 amino acids. Per germline, CDR1 SGHDT and CDR2 YYEEEE. The TCR originated in a man aged 80 or over with acute or convalescent COVID-19. The sequencing sample was made of peripheral blood. This chain uses TRBV5-6 with TRBJ1-1; D might be TRBD1 (5 bases). The CDR3 sequence: CASSYTRGGAEAFF. DNA for the CDR3: TGTGCCAGCAGCTATACCCGGGGAGGGGCTGAAGCTTTCTTT.